The clone carrying this T cell receptor beta chain was counted ten times or more. Its antigen remains unidentified. These data are taken from a study of regulatory T cells in long-lasting Graves disease. Study overall: Patients met the persistent Graves' disease definition after over 5 years of antithyroid drugs with positive TSH receptor antibodies.

Regarding time point: persistent/refractory GD, antithyroid drugs over 5 years with positive TRAb. The TCR library was made from RNA extracted from PBMCs. Diagnosis followed American Thyroid Association guidelines for Graves' disease. Building of the TCR beta libraries involved iRepertoire HTBI primers and Arm-PCR of CDR3 regions. Via MiXCR, TCRdb re-called the multiplex PCR reads, giving one row per CDR3 protein. This table holds about 290,000 distinct CDR3 sequences, roughly a fifth found once. General study results and limits: Graves' patients with persistent disease showed TCR diversity lower than patients newly diagnosed. Persistent disease exhibited a predilection for TRBV28, TRBJ1-2 and TRBJ2-5.

Germline assignment: CDR1 MNHNS and CDR2 SASEGT. V lost 6 bases and J 3 bases, leaving 14 bases between the germline ends. This CDR3 contains 14 residues. The sequencing used peripheral blood mononuclear cells (PBMCs), collected when the disease was refractory, from a patient treated with antithyroid drugs. V usage is TRBV6-1 and J usage is TRBJ2-5; tentative D call: TRBD2 (6 bases). The clonotype originates from a female donor with Graves disease. CDR3 loop: CASRPPGLKETQYF. Written as DNA, the CDR3 is TGTGCCAGCAGACCTCCGGGACTGAAAGAGACCCAGTACTTC.